This record covers a single T cell receptor beta chain. These data are taken from a study of human T cells and chemical hapten exposure. Time point specified: patch test 3, about 24 weeks after DPC sensitization. The treatment is: therapeutic diphenylcyclopropenone sensitization with weekly scalp DPC. V dropped 4 bases and J dropped 3 bases, with 14 bases sitting between them. The CDR3 is 14 residues long. Germline V gene data show CDR1 as SGDLS and CDR2 as YYNGEE. In TCRdb, the RACE reads were re-called with MiXCR into one record per CDR3 protein. The sample records approximately 160,000 distinct CDR3 sequences, about 27% being singletons.

Specimen: whole blood, collected in connection with sensitization to the hapten diphenylcyclopropenone (DPC). The sequence derives from a woman younger than 30 with alopecia areata. Some clones in this sample may be carry-over from other donors' samples. The chain combines TRBV9 with TRBJ2-7, with D possibly being TRBD1 (6 bases). The DNA of the CDR3 is TGTGCCAGCAGCCCGAGGACAGAAGGCTACGAGCAGTACTTC. Translated, it gives CASSPRTEGYEQYF.